Included here is one TCR beta chain sequence, with context. The sample comes from a study of blood T cell repertoires in COVID-19. As for the study in general: The study drew acute and convalescent COVID-19 samples from the United States, Italy and Spain.

V lost 4 bases, J lost 5 bases, and 4 bases stayed unmatched. The CDR3 totals 14 residues. CDR1 and CDR2 from the germline V gene are SGHRS and YFSETQ. Original methodology: Amplification of reference gene primers was used by the study to estimate nucleated cell counts. Produced via immunoSEQ multiplex PCR; TCRdb's table is partial and in-frame only. V and J calls and clone size are given by that table; D and trimming were obtained from the DNA. The table has approximately 120,000 clones, 80% to 95% seen once; the top ten hold approximately 2%. The sequenced sample was peripheral blood. The sequence came from a man between 45 and 60 years old with COVID-19, enrolled during active disease. The chain couples TRBV5-1 to TRBJ2-5, with 11 bases matching TRBD1. In DNA form, the CDR3 reads TGCGCCAGCAGCGGACAGGGGGCGCGGGAGACCCAGTACTTC. Encoded protein: CASSGQGARETQYF.